This T cell receptor beta chain was found in a study of early T cells in non-severe SARS-CoV-2 infection. The CDR3 contains 12 residues. Germline V gene sequence: CDR1 GTSNPN, CDR2 SVGIG (reference sequence). With 5 bases removed from V and 14 bases from J, the gap between germline ends came to 21 bases. TCRdb redid the calling of the 5' RACE reads with MiXCR, one entry per CDR3 protein. The sample shows around 70,000 distinct CDR3 sequences, less than 15% of them seen only once. This clonotype came up a few times. Sequenced sample: whole blood. This receptor was obtained from an adult who was a healthcare worker with PCR-confirmed SARS-CoV-2 infection or an uninfected control (not recorded which). The V call is TRBV30, the J call TRBJ1-1; a weak D match, TRBD1 (5 bases). The CDR3 nucleotides are TGTGCCTGGGGGACGAATAGCCAGGTGGTGTTCTTT. Protein: CAWGTNSQVVFF. The complete variable domain, with remaining parts taken from reference TRBV30 and TRBJ1-1, reads SQTIHQWPATLVQPVGSPLSLECTVEGTSNPNLYWYRQAAGRGLQLLFYSVGIGQISSEVPQNLSASRPQDRQFILSSKKLLLSDSGFYLCAWGTNSQVVFFGQGTRLTVV.